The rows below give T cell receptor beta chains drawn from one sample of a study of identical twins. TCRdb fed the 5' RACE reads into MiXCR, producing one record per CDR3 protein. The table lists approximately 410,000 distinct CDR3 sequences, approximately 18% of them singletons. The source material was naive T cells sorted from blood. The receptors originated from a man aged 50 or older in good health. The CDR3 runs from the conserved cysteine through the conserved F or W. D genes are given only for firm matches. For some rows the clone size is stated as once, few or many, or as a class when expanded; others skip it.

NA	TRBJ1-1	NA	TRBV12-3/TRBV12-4	TGTGCCAGCAGTTTAGCGGGAGGGGAGGCTGAAGCTTTCTTT	CASSLAGGEAEAFF
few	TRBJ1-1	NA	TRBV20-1	TGCAGTGCTAGAGCAGGGGCCATGAACACTGAAGCTTTCTTT	CSARAGAMNTEAFF
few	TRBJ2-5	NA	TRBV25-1	TGTGCCAGCAGTGAATTGGGCCAAGAGACCCAGTACTTC	CASSELGQETQYF
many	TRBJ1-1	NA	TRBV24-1	TGTGCCACCAGTGATGGGACAGAAGCTTTCTTT	CATSDGTEAFF
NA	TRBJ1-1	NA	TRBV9	TGTGCCAGCAGCGTAGCTGAGGGGCCCGGGACTGAAGCTTTCTTT	CASSVAEGPGTEAFF
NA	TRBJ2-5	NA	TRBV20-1	TGCAGTGCTAGAGAGAACAGTGCTAAAGAGACCCAGTACTTC	CSARENSAKETQYF
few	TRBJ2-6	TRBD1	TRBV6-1	TGTGCCAGCAGCCGGGACAGGGGCCGTGGAGCTGGGGCCAACGTCCTGACTTTC	CASSRDRGRGAGANVLTF
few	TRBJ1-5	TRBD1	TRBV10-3	TGTGCCATCAGTGAGCAGGGGGCGAGGCAGCCCCAGCATTTT	CAISEQGARQPQHF
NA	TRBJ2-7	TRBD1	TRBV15	TGTGCCACCAGCCCTGGTGACAGGGGATACGAGCAGTACTTC	CATSPGDRGYEQYF
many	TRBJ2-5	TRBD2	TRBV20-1	TGCAGTGCTAGAGTACCTAGCGGGGTGGGGACCCAGTACTTC	CSARVPSGVGTQYF
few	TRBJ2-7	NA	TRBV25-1	TGTGCCAGCAGTGTCTGGGACGCAGGTCGTTCCTACGAGCAGTACTTC	CASSVWDAGRSYEQYF
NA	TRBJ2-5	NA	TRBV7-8	TGTGCCAGCAGCCCTCATACCCCAGGGGCGCGGGAGACCCAGTACTTC	CASSPHTPGARETQYF
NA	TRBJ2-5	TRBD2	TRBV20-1	TGCAGTGCTAGATCTAGCGGGGGGGCCTCAGAGACCCAGTACTTC	CSARSSGGASETQYF
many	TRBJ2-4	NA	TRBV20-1	TGCAGTGCCAGTACCGGGGCCAAAAACATTCAGTACTTC	CSASTGAKNIQYF
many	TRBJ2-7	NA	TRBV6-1	TGTGCCAGCAGTCGGGACTCGCCCTCCTACGAGCAGTACTTC	CASSRDSPSYEQYF
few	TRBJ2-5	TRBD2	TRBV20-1	TGCAGTGCTAGACCGGGACTAGCGAGTCAGTACTTC	CSARPGLASQYF
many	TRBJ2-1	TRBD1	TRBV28	TGTGCCAGCAGTTTACCGGGGACAGTGAACAATGAGCAGTTCTTC	CASSLPGTVNNEQFF
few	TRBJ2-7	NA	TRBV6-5	TGTGCCAGCAGCTTAGGGGGGGGGGCCACCTACGAGCAGTACTTC	CASSLGGGATYEQYF
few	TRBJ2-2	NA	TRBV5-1	TGCGCCAGCAGCGAAGAACAGTCGAACACCGGGGAGCTGTTTTTT	CASSEEQSNTGELFF
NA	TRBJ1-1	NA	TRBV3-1	TGTGCCAGCAGCCAAAATGTCCAGACTGAAGCTTTCTTT	CASSQNVQTEAFF
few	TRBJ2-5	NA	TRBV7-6	TGTGCCAGCAGCTCGATGGGTGGGGGTGAGACCCAGTACTTC	CASSSMGGGETQYF
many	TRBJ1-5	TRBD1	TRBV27	TGTGCCAGCAGTTTCTCCGGGACAGGGGGGGATCAGCCCCAGCATTTT	CASSFSGTGGDQPQHF
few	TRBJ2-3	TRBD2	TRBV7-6	TGTGCCAGCAGCTGGCCTAGCGGGAGGGACGATACGCAGTATTTT	CASSWPSGRDDTQYF